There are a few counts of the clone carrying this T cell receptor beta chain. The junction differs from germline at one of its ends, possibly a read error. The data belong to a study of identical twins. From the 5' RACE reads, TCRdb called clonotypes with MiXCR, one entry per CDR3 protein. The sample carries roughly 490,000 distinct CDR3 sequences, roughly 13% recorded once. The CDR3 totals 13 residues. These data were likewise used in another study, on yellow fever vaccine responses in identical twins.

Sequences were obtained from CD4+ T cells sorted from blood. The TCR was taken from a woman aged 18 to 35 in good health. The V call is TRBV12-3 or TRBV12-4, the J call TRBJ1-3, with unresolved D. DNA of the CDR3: TGTGCCAGCAGCCTCGACCGGGCAAACACCATGTATTTT. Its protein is CASSLDRANTMYF.